One sample yielded the 20 T cell receptor beta chains listed below, sequenced in a study of neoadjuvant anti-PD-1 for oral cavity cancer. Time point here: after neoadjuvant nivolumab, at surgical resection. Generated by immunoSEQ multiplex PCR, the TCRdb table keeps only in-frame clones and is missing some. The sample records roughly 36,000 clones, roughly 35% being singletons. The source was tumor tissue, collected after nivolumab (anti-PD-1) treatment. These receptors were obtained from a person aged 35 to 85 with oral cavity squamous cell carcinoma.

The sample holds a few counts of this clone. The chain is built from TRBV2 and TRBJ2-6; no clear D. The germline gives CDR1 SNHLY, CDR2 FYNNEI. This CDR3 comprises 17 residues. Trimming removed 3 bases at V and 0 bases at J, with 12 bases between. The CDR3 nucleotides read TGTGCCAGCAGTGAGGTCCCTGAAGCCTCTGGGGCCAACGTCCTGACTTTC. Protein product: CASSEVPEASGANVLTF.

The V and J genes are TRBV5-1 and TRBJ2-2, with D hard to call. Trimming pared 2 bases from V and 1 base from J, leaving 9 bases between. CDR3 size: 15 residues. CDR1 and CDR2 (germline): SGHRS, YFSETQ. The CDR3 coding sequence is TGCGCCAGCAGCTTCAGGATCGAGAACACCGGGGAGCTGTTTTTT. It codes for CASSFRIENTGELFF.

V usage is TRBV7-7 and J usage is TRBJ2-2; D remains ambiguous. Per the germline V gene, CDR1 is SSHAT and CDR2 is FNYEAQ (reference sequence). With 1 base removed from V and 0 bases from J, the gap between germline ends came to 3 bases. There are 14 residues in the CDR3. CDR3 sequence: CASSLETNTGELFF. DNA of the CDR3: TGTGCCAGCAGCTTAGAGACGAACACCGGGGAGCTGTTTTTT.

V usage is TRBV19 and J usage is TRBJ1-1; a possible D gene is TRBD1 (6 bases). The germline CDR1 and CDR2 sequences are LNHDA and SQIVND (reference sequence). The germline V and J ends were trimmed by 10 bases and 0 bases, with 12 bases remaining between them. CDR3 length: 13 amino acids. This CDR3 is CATWGLMNTEAFF. CDR3 bases: TGTGCCACATGGGGGCTGATGAACACTGAAGCTTTCTTT.

V and J are TRBV5-4 and TRBJ1-2; 7 bases align to TRBD1. This CDR3 is built from 14 residues. J gave up 1 base and V 4 bases, and 4 bases lay outside the gene matches. Germline assignment: CDR1 SGHNT and CDR2 YYREEE (reference sequence). The CDR3 loop is CASSTRDSNYGYTF. Written as DNA, the CDR3 is TGTGCCAGCAGCACGCGGGACAGTAACTATGGCTACACCTTC.

In nucleotides, the CDR3 is TGCGCCAGCAGCACTCACATTAGCGGGAGGGGCACAGATACGCAGTATTTT. Translating it yields CASSTHISGRGTDTQYF. V usage is TRBV4-1 and J usage is TRBJ2-3; 11 nucleotides agree with TRBD2. CDR1 MGHRA and CDR2 YSYEKL come from the germline V gene. This CDR3 spans 17 amino acids. The junction had 8 bases not matched to a gene; V was cut back by 5 bases and J by 1 base.

The CDR3 is CSVARGSGIDEQFF. Written as DNA, the CDR3 is TGCAGCGTAGCAAGGGGTAGCGGGATAGATGAGCAGTTCTTC. The V and J genes are TRBV29-1 and TRBJ2-1, with 8 bases that match TRBD2. The germline V gene has CDR1 SQVTM and CDR2 ANQGSEA. With V trimmed by 6 bases and J by 8 bases, 12 bases remained unmatched. The CDR3 runs 14 residues.

The genes are TRBV7-3 and TRBJ1-5, with D possibly being TRBD1 (5 bases). There are 15 residues in the CDR3. Trimming took 1 base from V and 3 from J, leaving 10 bases between them. Germline CDR1 is SGHTA and CDR2 is FQGTGA. Here the CDR3 DNA reads TGTGCCAGCAGCTTAATTGGCAGGGACAATCAGCCCCAGCATTTT. As protein: CASSLIGRDNQPQHF.

V usage is TRBV7-9 and J usage is TRBJ1-1; D is ambiguous. In germline, CDR1 is SEHNR, CDR2 FQNEAQ (reference sequence). The V end lost 3 bases, the J end lost 1 base, and 9 bases lay between the germline ends. This CDR3 spans 14 amino acids. In DNA form, the CDR3 reads TGTGCCAGCAGCTTGAGACGGACGAACACTGAAGCTTTCTTT. Its protein is CASSLRRTNTEAFF. Complete variable domain (other parts from reference TRBV7-9 and TRBJ1-1): DTGVSQNPRHKITKRGQNVTFRCDPISEHNRLYWYRQTLGQGPEFLTYFQNEAQLEKSRLLSDRFSAERPKGSFSTLEIQRTEQGDSAMYLCASSLRRTNTEAFFGQGTRLTVV.

V is TRBV5-1 and J is TRBJ2-1; 7 bases agree with TRBD2. In germline, CDR1 is SGHRS, CDR2 YFSETQ. Trimming took 2 bases from V and 4 from J; bases not matched to a gene: 12. The length of the CDR3 is 17 residues. This chain's CDR3 is CASSFIARDYLYNEQFF. CDR3 bases: TGCGCCAGCAGCTTCATCGCCAGGGACTACCTTTACAATGAGCAGTTCTTC.

The chain couples TRBV7-9 to TRBJ1-4; maybe TRBD1 (5 bases). The germline V and J ends were trimmed by 5 bases and 8 bases, with 15 bases remaining between them. The CDR3 contains 14 residues. Germline loops: CDR1 SEHNR, CDR2 FQNEAQ (reference sequence). CDR3 loop: CASSRGLGKEKLFF. In nucleotides, the CDR3 is TGTGCCAGCAGCAGGGGCCTTGGGAAAGAAAAACTGTTTTTT.

This chain links TRBV9 with TRBJ2-1, with 14 bases that match TRBD2. CDR3 length equals 15 residues. Germline V gene data show CDR1 as SGDLS and CDR2 as YYNGEE. V gave up 3 bases and J gave up 8 bases; unmatched junction bases: 4. CDR3 in amino acids: CASSAGTSGSYEQFF. For the CDR3, the DNA is TGTGCCAGCAGCGCCGGGACTAGCGGGAGTTATGAGCAGTTCTTC.

The rearrangement links TRBV18 to TRBJ2-3; a possible D gene is TRBD1 (6 bases). Deletions cut 3 bases from V and 6 bases from J, with 13 bases between. Germline values: CDR1 KGHSH, CDR2 LQKENI. The CDR3 totals 14 residues. CDR3 sequence reads: CASSPANRGDTQYF. The CDR3 coding sequence is TGTGCCAGCTCACCGGCTAATAGGGGGGATACGCAGTATTTT.

The CDR3 spells CASGLPDQTQYF. CDR3 DNA sequence: TGTGCTAGTGGTTTGCCAGACCAGACCCAGTACTTC. This chain connects TRBV12-5 to TRBJ2-5; D ambiguous. V lost 2 bases and J 6 bases, leaving 7 bases between the germline ends. The CDR3 sequence is 12 residues long. Germline lookup yields CDR1 LGHNT and CDR2 FRNRAP.

The chain employs TRBV4-1 and TRBJ2-7; unclear D gene. Trimming left V 0 bases short and J 4 bases short, with 7 bases between. CDR3 length equals 13 residues. Germline V gene sequence: CDR1 MGHRA, CDR2 YSYEKL. CDR3: CASSQDTRYEQYF. In DNA form, the CDR3 reads TGCGCCAGCAGCCAAGATACCCGGTACGAGCAGTACTTC.

V and J are TRBV2 and TRBJ1-2; no firm D call. This CDR3 is built from 13 residues. Trimming removed 4 bases at V and 7 bases at J, with 13 bases between. Germline V gene lookup returns CDR1 SNHLY and CDR2 FYNNEI. The CDR3 spells CASSGTNAGGYTF. In DNA form, the CDR3 reads TGTGCCAGCAGTGGGACTAACGCCGGTGGCTACACCTTC.

The chain combines TRBV27 with TRBJ2-3, with TRBD2 as a possible D gene (5 bases). Germline assignment: CDR1 MNHEY and CDR2 SMNVEV (reference sequence). The CDR3 loop spans 16 amino acids. V was pared by 0 bases and J by 0 bases, with 10 bases between. CDR3 loop: CASSLSVAPSTDTQYF. CDR3 in DNA: TGTGCCAGCAGTTTATCAGTAGCGCCTAGCACAGATACGCAGTATTTT.

This chain links TRBV7-9 with TRBJ2-3, with TRBD2 as a possible D gene (5 bases). This CDR3 is built from 18 residues. CDR1 and CDR2 from the germline V gene are SEHNR and FQNEAQ (reference sequence). Trimming took 8 bases from V and 0 from J, leaving 24 bases between them. CDR3 sequence: CASPRRFVAPISTDTQYF. CDR3 DNA sequence: TGTGCCAGCCCACGACGATTTGTAGCGCCGATTAGCACAGATACGCAGTATTTT. The variable domain in full, with the rest retrieved from reference TRBV7-9 and TRBJ2-3, is DTGVSQNPRHKITKRGQNVTFRCDPISEHNRLYWYRQTLGQGPEFLTYFQNEAQLEKSRLLSDRFSAERPKGSFSTLEIQRTEQGDSAMYLCASPRRFVAPISTDTQYFGPGTRLTVL.

The rearrangement joins TRBV13 to TRBJ1-1, with 9 bases fitting TRBD1. Germline CDR1 is PRHDT and CDR2 is FYEKMQ (reference sequence). The CDR3 extends over 16 amino acids. Losses at the gene ends were 5 bases for V and 4 bases for J; bases not matched to a gene: 11. The CDR3 DNA reads TGTGCCAGCAGCCGAAACAACAGGGGGCTTGGCACTGAAGCTTTCTTT. Amino acids: CASSRNNRGLGTEAFF. The variable domain in full, completed from reference TRBV13 and TRBJ1-1, reads AAGVIQSPRHLIKEKRETATLKCYPIPRHDTVYWYQQGPGQDPQFLISFYEKMQSDKGSIPDRFSAQQFSDYHSELNMSSLELGDSALYFCASSRNNRGLGTEAFFGQGTRLTVV.

The chain uses TRBV30 and TRBJ2-1; TRBD2 aligns across 12 bases. V shed 0 bases and J 9 bases; nucleotides not matched to a gene: 6. The germline gives CDR1 GTSNPN, CDR2 SVGIG (reference sequence). The CDR3 totals 15 residues. CDR3 nucleotide sequence: TGTGCCTGGAGTGTTGGACTAGCGGGACTCCTTGAGCAGTTCTTC. It translates to CAWSVGLAGLLEQFF.